Listed here are 21 T cell receptor beta chains from one sample, sequenced in a study of early T cells in non-severe SARS-CoV-2 infection. One entry per CDR3 protein, called by TCRdb with MiXCR from the 5' RACE reads. This table has approximately 42,000 distinct CDR3 sequences, around 6.1% appearing once. The sample taken for sequencing was whole blood. The receptors here all came from an adult who was a healthcare worker with PCR-confirmed SARS-CoV-2 infection or an uninfected control (not recorded which).

This clonotype has more than one count but fewer than ten. The chain combines TRBV4-1 with TRBJ2-1; D call uncertain. Germline values: CDR1 MGHRA, CDR2 YSYEKL. CDR3 length: 14 residues. Trimming shortened V by 0 bases and J by 9 bases, and 12 bases separated the two germline ends. CDR3 sequence reads: CASSQDNVIGEQFF. As DNA, the CDR3 is TGCGCCAGCAGCCAAGATAACGTCATAGGTGAGCAGTTCTTC.

This rearrangement joins TRBV7-9 to TRBJ2-7, with D possibly TRBD1 on 6 matching bases. This CDR3 spans 16 amino acids. Germline V CDR1 and CDR2: SEHNR, FQNEAQ (reference sequence). The ends were cut back, 5 bases at V and 4 bases at J, with 21 bases in the middle. CDR3 sequence reads: CASSGNIGTQVYEQYF. The DNA of the CDR3 is TGTGCCAGCAGCGGGAATATCGGGACACAAGTTTACGAGCAGTACTTC.

Only one count was recorded for this clonotype. The CDR3 loop is CASKGASTEAFF. CDR3 bases: TGTGCCAGCAAGGGAGCTAGCACTGAAGCTTTCTTT. The rearrangement uses TRBV7-2 and TRBJ1-1; D uncertain. This CDR3 spans 12 amino acids. The germline V gene has CDR1 SGHTA and CDR2 FQGNSA. V was pared by 7 bases and J by 4 bases, with 10 bases between.

This clonotype came up a few times. The chain couples TRBV10-3 to TRBJ1-4; tentatively, D is TRBD1 (6 bases). The germline gives CDR1 ENHRY, CDR2 SYGVKD. The CDR3 extends over 14 amino acids. V was cut by 2 bases and J by 5 bases, with 9 bases left in between. The CDR3, as DNA: TGTGCCATCAGTGAGGGACAGATAAATGAAAAACTGTTTTTT. Translating gives CAISEGQINEKLFF.

This clonotype was counted between two and nine times. This chain connects TRBV11-2 to TRBJ1-1, with TRBD1 matching over 7 bases. The CDR3 extends over 16 amino acids. V was pared by 8 bases and J by 1 base, with 13 bases of the junction left unmatched. Germline CDR1 is SGHAT and CDR2 is FQNNGV. The CDR3 nucleotides are TGTGCCAGCGCCCGGGCAGGGGGTCTAGGGAACACTGAAGCTTTCTTT. Amino acids: CASARAGGLGNTEAFF. Filled out from reference TRBV11-2 and TRBJ1-1, the complete variable domain reads EAGVAQSPRYKIIEKRQSVAFWCNPISGHATLYWYQQILGQGPKLLIQFQNNGVVDDSQLPKDRFSAERLKGVDSTLKIQPAKLEDSAVYLCASARAGGLGNTEAFFGQGTRLTVV.

This clonotype occurred a few times. The chain has TRBV6-6 and TRBJ2-5; unclear D gene. Germline CDR1 MNHNY, CDR2 SVGAGI (reference sequence). The CDR3 contains 12 residues. V lost 6 bases to trimming and J lost 2 bases, with 7 bases between them. CDR3 amino acids: CASRGTQETQYF. CDR3 nucleotides: TGTGCCAGCAGGGGCACTCAAGAGACCCAGTACTTC.

This clonotype was seen at least ten times. CDR3 nucleotide sequence: TGTGCCAGCAGTTACGGGGACACCGGGGAGCTGTTTTTT. Its protein is CASSYGDTGELFF. V and J are TRBV6-6 and TRBJ2-2, with D hard to call. Looked up from germline, CDR1 is MNHNY and CDR2 is SVGAGI (reference sequence). Between the trimmed V and J ends, which lost 2 bases and 3 bases, there was a span of 4 bases. CDR3 length: 13 amino acids.

This clonotype was observed many times. The chain links TRBV19 to TRBJ1-4, with D possibly matching TRBD1 (5 bases). CDR1 and CDR2 (germline): LNHDA, SQIVND (reference sequence). Trimming stripped 4 bases from V and 5 bases from J, with 11 bases between. The CDR3 consists of 14 residues. CDR3 bases: TGTGCCAGTAGTACCGGGACGGTCAATGAAAAACTGTTTTTT. Translation: CASSTGTVNEKLFF.

This clonotype was seen many times. The rearrangement uses TRBV4-1 and TRBJ2-7, with TRBD2 as a possible D gene (7 bases). The CDR3 has 14 amino acids. Germline assignment: CDR1 MGHRA and CDR2 YSYEKL. V lost 4 bases and J lost 3, with 13 bases in between. CDR3 DNA: TGCGCCAGCAGCCCCCTGGGAGGGGGCTACGAGCAGTACTTC. The encoded protein is CASSPLGGGYEQYF.

In its sample, this clonotype was seen many times. The chain couples TRBV11-2 to TRBJ2-5; D might be TRBD2 (5 bases). CDR1 and CDR2 (germline): SGHAT, FQNNGV. This CDR3 has 14 amino acids. The germline V and J ends were trimmed by 7 bases and 4 bases, with 16 bases remaining between them. The chain's CDR3 is CASTLRAEVETQYF. The DNA for the CDR3 is TGTGCCAGCACCCTAAGGGCGGAGGTAGAGACCCAGTACTTC.

At least ten counts were recorded for this clonotype. The chain carries TRBV3-1 and TRBJ2-6; 8 nucleotides agree with TRBD2. V shed 0 bases, J shed 0 bases, and the junction held 1 base outside the gene matches. CDR1 is LGHDT, CDR2 YNNKEL, per germline (reference sequence). The CDR3 spans 17 residues. CDR3 bases: TGTGCCAGCAGCCAAGATAGCGGGAACTCTGGGGCCAACGTCCTGACTTTC. It specifies CASSQDSGNSGANVLTF.

This clonotype occurred many times. This chain connects TRBV6-2 or TRBV6-3 to TRBJ2-7; the match to TRBD2 covers 8 bases. CDR3 length: 11 amino acids. CDR1 and CDR2 from the germline V gene are MNHEY and SVGEGT. Germline trimming cut 11 bases from V and 4 bases from J; bases unmatched to any gene: 4. The CDR3 here is CAAGGPYEQYF. The CDR3 bases are TGTGCCGCGGGAGGTCCGTACGAGCAGTACTTC.

In its sample, this clonotype was seen a few times. The J gene is TRBJ1-1, the V gene TRBV10-3, with D unclear. With 0 bases removed from V and 1 base from J, the gap between germline ends came to 3 bases. Germline assignment: CDR1 ENHRY and CDR2 SYGVKD. The CDR3 is 13 amino acids. The CDR3 DNA reads TGTGCCATCAGTGAGTCCGAGAACACTGAAGCTTTCTTT. Translating gives CAISESENTEAFF.

This clonotype was observed a few times. The chain uses TRBV2 and TRBJ2-6, with D possibly TRBD1 on 5 matching bases. The length of the CDR3 is 15 residues. Germline CDR1 reads SNHLY; CDR2 reads FYNNEI. V dropped 6 bases and J dropped 0 bases, with 9 bases sitting between them. The CDR3 reads CASRDTSSGANVLTF. DNA of the CDR3: TGTGCCAGCAGGGACACGAGCTCTGGGGCCAACGTCCTGACTTTC. Full variable domain (remainder filled in from reference TRBV2 and TRBJ2-6): EPEVTQTPSHQVTQMGQEVILRCVPISNHLYFYWYRQILGQKVEFLVSFYNNEISEKSEIFDDQFSVERPDGSNFTLKIRSTKLEDSAMYFCASRDTSSGANVLTFGAGSRLTVL.

This clonotype was counted many times. The V and J genes are TRBV5-5 and TRBJ1-3; TRBD1 is a possible D gene (6 bases). This CDR3 has 14 amino acids. The V gene lost 0 bases and the J gene lost 3 bases, with 7 bases spanning the gap. Per germline, CDR1 SGHKS and CDR2 YYEKEE (reference sequence). As DNA, the CDR3 is TGTGCCAGCAGCTTGGACAGGGATGGAAACACCATATATTTT. Protein sequence: CASSLDRDGNTIYF.

This clonotype was detected many times. V is TRBV4-2 and J is TRBJ2-2; 8 nucleotides agree with TRBD2. Germline V lookup: CDR1 LGHNA, CDR2 YNFKEQ. This CDR3 contains 17 residues. The J segment lost 4 bases and the V segment lost 0 bases, leaving 7 bases of the junction unmatched. CDR3 in DNA: TGTGCCAGCAGCCAAGACCCAGCGGGGGACGTCACCGGGGAGCTGTTTTTT. Translating it yields CASSQDPAGDVTGELFF.

This chain links TRBV5-1 with TRBJ1-5, with D possibly TRBD1 on 5 matching bases. This CDR3 has 14 residues. Germline V gives CDR1 SGHRS, CDR2 YFSETQ. V dropped 2 bases and J dropped 7 bases, with 13 bases sitting between them. CDR3 sequence: CASSFGTGGQPQHF. The CDR3, as DNA: TGCGCCAGCAGCTTCGGGACCGGCGGGCAGCCCCAGCATTTT. The entire variable domain, with the rest obtained from reference TRBV5-1 and TRBJ1-5, is as follows: KAGVTQTPRYLIKTRGQQVTLSCSPISGHRSVSWYQQTPGQGLQFLFEYFSETQRNKGNFPGRFSGRQFSNSRSEMNVSTLELGDSALYLCASSFGTGGQPQHFGDGTRLSIL.

This clonotype was picked up many times. V gene TRBV20-1 combines with J gene TRBJ2-3; D is perhaps TRBD2 (6 bases). Trimming cost V 1 base and J 2 bases, with 13 bases left between them. Germline loops: CDR1 DFQATT, CDR2 SNEGSKA (reference sequence). CDR3 length equals 15 residues. The CDR3 region is CSARALARPTDTQYF. The CDR3 coding sequence is TGCAGTGCTAGAGCACTAGCCAGACCCACAGATACGCAGTATTTT.

This clonotype has a handful of counts. This sequence joins TRBV9 and TRBJ1-1; D is ambiguous. The CDR3 contains 13 residues. Deletions cut 6 bases from V and 5 bases from J, with 14 bases between. From germline, CDR1 is SGDLS and CDR2 YYNGEE. The CDR3 region has the DNA TGTGCCAGCACCCCGCCCTTGGGTACTGAAGCTTTCTTT. Translation gives CASTPPLGTEAFF.

The chain recombines TRBV7-6 with TRBJ2-5; no clear D gene. V lost 5 bases, J lost 2 bases, and 15 bases lay in between. CDR3 length equals 15 residues. Germline CDR1 reads SGHVS; CDR2 reads FNYEAQ. This CDR3 is CASSPLPHGQETQYF. CDR3 bases: TGTGCCAGCAGCCCTCTCCCCCACGGGCAAGAGACCCAGTACTTC.

The chain combines TRBV6-6 with TRBJ2-5; D perhaps matches TRBD2 (6 bases). Between the trimmed V and J ends, which lost 2 bases and 1 base, there was a span of 8 bases. The CDR3 is made up of 14 amino acids. From germline, CDR1 is MNHNY and CDR2 SVGAGI (reference sequence). DNA for the CDR3: TGTGCCAGCAGTTACGGGACTCTCCAAGAGACCCAGTACTTC. Protein product: CASSYGTLQETQYF.